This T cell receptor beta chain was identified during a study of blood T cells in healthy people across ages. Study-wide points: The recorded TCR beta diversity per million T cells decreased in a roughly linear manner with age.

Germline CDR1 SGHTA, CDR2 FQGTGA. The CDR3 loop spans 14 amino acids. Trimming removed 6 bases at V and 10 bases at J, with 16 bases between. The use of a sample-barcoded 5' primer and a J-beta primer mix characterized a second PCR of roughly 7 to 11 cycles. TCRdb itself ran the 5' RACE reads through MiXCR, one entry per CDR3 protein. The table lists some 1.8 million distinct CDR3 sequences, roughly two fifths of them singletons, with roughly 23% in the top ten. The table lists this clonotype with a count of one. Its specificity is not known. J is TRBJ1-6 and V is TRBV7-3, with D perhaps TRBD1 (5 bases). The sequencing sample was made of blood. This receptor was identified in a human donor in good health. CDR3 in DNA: TGTGCCAGCAGTCAAACCGGGACGGGGTCACCCCTCCACTTT. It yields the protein CASSQTGTGSPLHF.